This is a list of T cell receptor beta chains from one sample in a study of CD8+CD57+ T cells in acquired aplastic anemia. MiXCR, applied by TCRdb to the reads, yields one record per CDR3 protein. Of around 150,000 distinct CDR3 sequences listed, 71% are singletons. Sequenced: sorted CD4+, CD8+, or CD8+CD57+ T cells (not recorded which) from PBMCs. Receptors were obtained from a human donor with aplastic anemia. Each CDR3 is given without its conserved first and last residue. The order of the fields is CDR3 length, V gene, J gene, CDR3 protein.

len: 9; v_gene: TRBV20-1; j_gene: -; CDR3aa: SAIMGGEQY
len: 11; v_gene: TRBV6-4; j_gene: TRBJ2-5; CDR3aa: ASSPGGRETQY
len: 13; v_gene: TRBV7-6; j_gene: TRBJ2-5; CDR3aa: ASSLGNRGGEAQY
len: 12; v_gene: TRBV24-1; j_gene: TRBJ1-2; CDR3aa: ATSDPSGSYGYT
len: 11; v_gene: TRBV11-2; j_gene: TRBJ2-5; CDR3aa: ASSLDNRGPQY
len: 10; v_gene: TRBV19; j_gene: TRBJ1-1; CDR3aa: ATSYRGTEAF
len: 13; v_gene: TRBV10-3; j_gene: TRBJ2-7; CDR3aa: AISGTGSGLYEQY
len: 12; v_gene: TRBV2; j_gene: TRBJ1-3; CDR3aa: ASKSRVTGNTIY
len: 13; v_gene: TRBV6-1; j_gene: TRBJ1-6; CDR3aa: ASRDFGSYNSPLH
len: 13; v_gene: TRBV5-6; j_gene: TRBJ2-7; CDR3aa: ASSWTDQDWYEQY
len: 13; v_gene: TRBV25-1; j_gene: TRBJ2-1; CDR3aa: ASNGGQGKDNEQF
len: 13; v_gene: TRBV20-1; j_gene: TRBJ1-3; CDR3aa: SARDEQGSGNTIY
len: 12; v_gene: TRBV20-1; j_gene: TRBJ2-3; CDR3aa: SARGTGGIDTQY
len: 12; v_gene: TRBV15; j_gene: TRBJ2-7; CDR3aa: ATKGTGASYEQY
len: 18; v_gene: TRBV29-1; j_gene: TRBJ2-2; CDR3aa: SVEWWPERGGDSSTGELF
len: 9; v_gene: TRBV2; j_gene: TRBJ2-7; CDR3aa: ASTHTYEQY
len: 14; v_gene: TRBV14; j_gene: TRBJ2-7; CDR3aa: ASSTGHYSSLGEQY
len: 11; v_gene: TRBV19; j_gene: TRBJ1-5; CDR3aa: ASSGQGSQPQH
len: 15; v_gene: TRBV7-9; j_gene: TRBJ2-5; CDR3aa: ASSTTAHRGNAETQY
len: 10; v_gene: TRBV9; j_gene: TRBJ2-7; CDR3aa: ASSLGPPEQY
len: 13; v_gene: TRBV15; j_gene: TRBJ2-7; CDR3aa: ATSRDTSIGDEQY
len: 9; v_gene: TRBV29-1; j_gene: TRBJ2-7; CDR3aa: SVEELGEQY
len: 14; v_gene: TRBV2; j_gene: TRBJ2-1; CDR3aa: ASSEKSSGGEDEQF